This TCR beta chain was retrieved from a study of PD-1 blockade in classical Hodgkin lymphoma. Study in general: Patients in the cohort were put on intravenous nivolumab, 3 mg/kg every 2 weeks. Study results and limitations: A significant rise in TCR diversity was seen by C4D1 for CD4+ cells but not for CD8+ cells. It was among complete responders that baseline diversity resembled that of newly diagnosed patients.

The patients all showed relapse after autologous stem cell transplantation, while their brentuximab vedotin exposure varied. Classification of best responses gave complete response, partial response or progressive disease. The junction had 8 bases not matched to a gene; V was cut back by 5 bases and J by 5 bases. CDR1 is LNHDA, CDR2 SQIVND, per germline (reference sequence). This CDR3 comprises 15 residues. A remark on this clone: The antigen is not known.

Using immunoSEQ multiplex PCR, the repertoire was profiled, and TCRdb retains in-frame clones only, with some absent. The sample has approximately 70,000 clones; about 92% are singletons. This rearrangement joins TRBV19 to TRBJ1-1, with 10 bases that match TRBD1. The sample in question was peripheral blood mononuclear cells (PBMCs), obtained at baseline. This TCR was sampled from a human donor with classical Hodgkin lymphoma. The CDR3 bases are TGTGCCAGTAGTGAGTGGACAGGGGGGAAAACTGAAGCTTTCTTT. This gives the protein CASSEWTGGKTEAFF.